Shown below are 21 T cell receptor beta chains from a single sample sequenced in a study of PD-1 blockade in classical Hodgkin lymphoma. Exposure to brentuximab vedotin varied, and each patient had relapsed following autologous stem cell transplantation. Sequencing used immunoSEQ multiplex PCR; TCRdb keeps in-frame clones, though not all of them. This table has approximately 160,000 clones, 78% appearing once. The sequencing used peripheral blood mononuclear cells (PBMCs), collected before the second cycle of nivolumab. The receptors shown here come from a human donor with classical Hodgkin lymphoma.

This clone was seen only once. The CDR3 spells CASSSQVVYEQYF. Here the CDR3 DNA reads TGTGCCAGCAGCTCCCAGGTCGTCTACGAGCAGTACTTC. This sequence joins TRBV5-8 and TRBJ2-7, with D unresolved. Trimming took off 3 bases at V and 3 bases at J, with 10 bases between the two ends. CDR1 is SGHTS, CDR2 YDEGEE, per germline. The length of the CDR3 is 13 residues.

The CDR3 loop reads CASSVRAGNEQFF. The CDR3 nucleotides are TGTGCCAGCAGTGTTAGGGCGGGGAATGAGCAGTTCTTC. The chain joins TRBV6-1 to TRBJ2-1; TRBD2 might be the D (6 bases). V was clipped by 4 bases and J by 7 bases, with 11 bases between them. The CDR3 runs 13 residues. In germline, CDR1 is MNHNS, CDR2 SASEGT.

The rearrangement uses TRBV6-6 and TRBJ1-1; D is ambiguous. Germline V gene sequence: CDR1 MNHNY, CDR2 SVGAGI (reference sequence). V lost 11 bases and J lost 5, with 9 bases in between. The CDR3 is 10 amino acids. The CDR3 nucleotides are TGTGCCGCGCGGGGTACTGAAGCTTTCTTT. Protein product: CAARGTEAFF.

V and J are TRBV5-1 and TRBJ2-7, with 8 bases lining up with TRBD1. This CDR3 region has 15 residues. Germline CDR1 reads SGHRS; CDR2 reads YFSETQ. Germline trimming cut 2 bases from V and 3 bases from J; bases unmatched to any gene: 7. CDR3 in DNA: TGCGCCAGCAGCTTTACGGGACAGGAGGTCTACGAGCAGTACTTC. It translates to CASSFTGQEVYEQYF.

Written as DNA, the CDR3 is TGTGCCAGCAGTTACGGACAGGGACTCAATGAAAAACTGTTTTTT. Protein sequence: CASSYGQGLNEKLFF. V and J are TRBV9 and TRBJ1-4; 8 nucleotides line up with TRBD1. The CDR3 runs to 15 residues. Germline trimming cut 5 bases from V and 5 bases from J; bases unmatched to any gene: 8. Germline CDR1 SGDLS, CDR2 YYNGEE.

This chain joins TRBV6-1 and TRBJ1-1; maybe TRBD1 (6 bases). The germline V gene encodes CDR1 MNHNS and CDR2 SASEGT. The germline V and J ends were trimmed by 2 bases and 6 bases, with 10 bases remaining between them. The CDR3 contains 13 residues. The CDR3 region has the DNA TGTGCCAGCAGTGAAAGGGGGAGTCCTGAAGCTTTCTTT. Translated, it gives CASSERGSPEAFF.

This clone appeared a few times. The gene calls are TRBV9 and TRBJ2-2; TRBD2 aligns across 13 bases. This CDR3 region has 15 residues. J gave up 6 bases and V 3 bases, and 2 bases lay outside the gene matches. Germline V CDR1 and CDR2: SGDLS, YYNGEE. DNA for the CDR3: TGTGCCAGCAGCGGGACTAGCGGGAGTTCCGGGGAGCTGTTTTTT. It codes for CASSGTSGSSGELFF.

This clone was seen just once. The V call is TRBV7-2, the J call TRBJ2-7, with D hard to call. V was cut by 4 bases and J by 2 bases, with 6 bases left in between. CDR1 and CDR2 from the germline V gene are SGHTA and FQGNSA. There are 12 residues in the CDR3. The DNA of the CDR3 is TGTGCCAGCAGCTCCCACCCCTACGAGCAGTACTTC. Translating it yields CASSSHPYEQYF.

In this sample, this clone turned up once. The gene calls are TRBV29-1 and TRBJ1-1; D remains unclear. The V end was cut by 2 bases, the J end by 4 bases, with 8 bases between. This CDR3 spans 12 amino acids. Germline loops: CDR1 SQVTM, CDR2 ANQGSEA. The CDR3 loop reads CSVESGITEAFF. The CDR3 DNA is TGCAGCGTTGAATCCGGGATCACTGAAGCTTTCTTT.

This clone turned up a few times. The same CDR3 is also encoded by other DNA sequences in this sample. The chain couples TRBV11-2 to TRBJ1-2, with D perhaps TRBD1 (6 bases). V was shortened by 4 bases and J by 5 bases, with 11 bases between the two germline ends. The CDR3 contains 13 residues. Per the germline V gene, CDR1 is SGHAT and CDR2 is FQNNGV. The CDR3 bases are TGTGCCAGCAGCTCGACAGGAGCTTATGGCTACACCTTC. Translation: CASSSTGAYGYTF.

Only a few counts were recorded for this clone. The V and J genes are TRBV6-6 and TRBJ1-6; tentative D call: TRBD1 (5 bases). Germline loops: CDR1 MNHNY, CDR2 SVGAGI (reference sequence). With 6 bases removed from V and 7 bases from J, the gap between germline ends came to 7 bases. The CDR3 extends over 12 amino acids. The CDR3 loop reads CASSPGNSPLHF. CDR3 bases: TGTGCCAGCAGCCCAGGGAATTCACCCCTCCACTTT.

The J gene is TRBJ2-1, the V gene TRBV7-3; TRBD1 matches 9 bases. This CDR3 has 14 residues. V lost 4 bases to trimming and J lost 12 bases; unmatched junction nucleotides: 10. Germline-derived CDR1 and CDR2 are SGHTA and FQGTGA. CDR3 region: CASSSTGGDPAQFF. The CDR3 DNA follows: TGTGCCAGCAGCTCTACAGGGGGCGATCCGGCGCAGTTCTTC. The whole variable domain, remainder taken from reference TRBV7-3 and TRBJ2-1, is GAGVSQTPSNKVTEKGKYVELRCDPISGHTALYWYRQSLGQGPEFLIYFQGTGAADDSGLPNDRFFAVRPEGSVSTLKIQRTERGDSAVYLCASSSTGGDPAQFFGPGTRLTVL.

Points on this clone: At one of its ends the junction is not consistent with the germline gene, which may arise from a read error. V is TRBV7-2 and J is TRBJ2-5; 8 bases line up with TRBD1. The CDR3 is 15 amino acids. Per germline, CDR1 SGHTA and CDR2 FQGNSA. This CDR3 reads CASSPWTGSQEAQYF. The CDR3 region has the DNA TGTGCCAGCAGCCCGTGGACAGGGAGCCAAGAGGCCCAGTACTTC. Together with reference TRBV7-2 and TRBJ2-5, the CDR3 gives the full variable domain: GAGVSQSPSNKVTEKGKDVELRCDPISGHTALYWYRQSLGQGLEFLIYFQGNSAPDKSGLPSDRFSAERTGGSVSTLTIQRTQQEDSAVYLCASSPWTGSQEAQYFGPGTRLLVL.

This chain connects TRBV5-4 to TRBJ2-1, with TRBD1 as a possible D gene (6 bases). The CDR3 has 15 amino acids. Germline V gene lookup returns CDR1 SGHNT and CDR2 YYREEE (reference sequence). V lost 4 bases, J lost 4 bases, and 15 bases lay in between. CDR3 sequence: CASSLDSSLYNEQFF. Here the CDR3 DNA reads TGTGCCAGCAGCCTGGACAGTTCTCTTTACAATGAGCAGTTCTTC.

This rearrangement joins TRBV30 to TRBJ1-5; 7 nucleotides align to TRBD1. CDR1 is GTSNPN, CDR2 SVGIG, per germline (reference sequence). V lost 2 bases and J lost 11; bases outside the gene matches: 12. The CDR3 has 14 amino acids. CDR3 coding DNA: TGTGCCTGGAGTCGGGACAGTGGACCAGGGGCCCAGCATTTT. This gives the protein CAWSRDSGPGAQHF.

The V and J genes are TRBV6-5 and TRBJ1-1; 10 nucleotides align to TRBD1. With 6 bases clipped from V and 3 bases from J, the junction kept 4 bases outside the gene matches. The CDR3 has 14 residues. Germline CDR1 and CDR2: MNHEY and SVGAGI. CDR3 DNA sequence: TGTGCCAGCAGCCTGACAGGGGGCTACACTGAAGCTTTCTTT. Its protein product is CASSLTGGYTEAFF.

The chain joins TRBV5-8 to TRBJ1-1, with unresolved D. The length of the CDR3 is 12 residues. Trimming took off 1 base at V and 4 bases at J, with 5 bases between the two ends. Germline V gene sequence: CDR1 SGHTS, CDR2 YDEGEE. The CDR3 DNA follows: TGTGCCAGCAGCTTGCTGGGCACTGAAGCTTTCTTT. It codes for CASSLLGTEAFF.

CDR3 sequence: CASSIRRTQNYGYTF. The CDR3 bases are TGTGCCAGTAGTATTCGCCGGACACAGAACTATGGCTACACCTTC. The chain is built from TRBV19 and TRBJ1-2, with D perhaps matching TRBD1 (5 bases). This CDR3 spans 15 amino acids. V gave up 3 bases and J gave up 2 bases, with 13 bases separating them. Germline V CDR1 and CDR2: LNHDA, SQIVND (reference sequence).

The V gene is TRBV6-5, the J gene TRBJ2-1; 13 bases agree with TRBD2. The CDR3 covers 15 residues. Per the germline V gene, CDR1 is MNHEY and CDR2 is SVGAGI. V was pared by 6 bases and J by 5 bases, with 4 bases of the junction left unmatched. CDR3: CASSWTSGSHNEQFF. The CDR3 bases are TGTGCCAGCAGCTGGACTAGCGGGAGCCACAATGAGCAGTTCTTC.

This clone was detected only a few times. This chain links TRBV5-1 with TRBJ1-4, with TRBD1 as a possible D gene (5 bases). The V end lost 1 base, the J end lost 1 base, and 11 bases lay between the germline ends. The CDR3 extends over 16 amino acids. Germline CDR1 SGHRS, CDR2 YFSETQ. The CDR3 DNA reads as TGCGCCAGCAGCTTGATAGGGGTAGGAACTAATGAAAAACTGTTTTTT. Its protein product is CASSLIGVGTNEKLFF.

The chain has TRBV6-5 and TRBJ1-1; no definite D call. Germline CDR1 is MNHEY and CDR2 is SVGAGI. The CDR3 extends over 16 amino acids. Trimming pared 2 bases from V and 4 bases from J, leaving 17 bases between. CDR3 bases: TGTGCCAGCAGTTACGGGATTTCAGCAGTAGGCACTGAAGCTTTCTTT. Translating gives CASSYGISAVGTEAFF.